This entry lists 27 T cell receptor beta chains sequenced from one sample in a study of T cells in Graves' hyperthyroidism and ophthalmopathy. Authors of the study amplified TCR beta CDR3 regions from RNA transcripts. The TCR CDR3 first-round RT-PCR relied on the HTBI primer set. MiXCR, run by TCRdb on the multiplex PCR reads, gives a single entry per CDR3 protein. In the table there are around 55,000 distinct CDR3 sequences, less than 60% of which are singletons. Sequenced sample: blood. The receptors come from a woman aged 50 to 65 with Graves' ophthalmopathy.

Turning to this clonotype: As the CDR3 is not closed by the conserved phenylalanine or tryptophan, this likely results from a read error. This rearrangement joins TRBV9 to TRBJ2-7, with D hard to call. V was pared by 4 bases and J by 7 bases, with 18 bases between. CDR1 and CDR2 from the germline V gene are SGDLS and YYNGEE. This CDR3 region has 14 residues. The DNA of the CDR3 is TGTGCCAGCAGCCAAGAGGTGGTCTTTCATGAGCAGTACCTC. The encoded protein is CASSQEVVFHEQYL.

This clonotype was observed at least ten times. The chain joins TRBV14 to TRBJ1-1; D unresolved. The CDR3 sequence is 11 residues long. Germline V gives CDR1 SGHDN, CDR2 FVKESK. The V gene lost 5 bases and the J gene lost 7 bases, with 8 bases spanning the gap. The CDR3 nucleotides are TGTGCCAGCAGCTACGGGATTGAAGCTTTCTTT. Residues: CASSYGIEAFF.

This clonotype was recorded once. A clone one base away is much larger, so this may be a read error. The chain's CDR3 is CASRVRRDTEAFF. CDR3 in DNA: TGTGCAAGTCGCGTAAGGCGGGACACTGAAGCTTTCTTT. J is TRBJ1-1 and V is TRBV12-2. TRBV12-2 constitutes a pseudogene. The CDR3 consists of 13 residues.

Ten or more counts support this clonotype. This may arise from a read error, as a much more abundant clone is one base away. V is TRBV6-4 and J is TRBJ1-2, with D unresolved. This CDR3 spans 13 amino acids. Germline V gene sequence: CDR1 MRHNA, CDR2 SNTAGT. In DNA, the CDR3 is TGTGCCAGCAGTGACTCGGATGGCTATGGCTACGCCTTC. It encodes CASSDSDGYGYAF.

Details on this clonotype: A read error may explain this, as a much larger clone is one base away. This chain links TRBV6-6 with TRBJ2-2; the D is unclear. V gave up 5 bases and J gave up 8 bases, with 12 bases separating them. Germline V CDR1 and CDR2: MNHNY, SVGAGI (reference sequence). There are 13 residues in the CDR3. CDR3 sequence: CASSDYGWGELFF. CDR3 sequence (DNA): TGTGCCAGCAGTGATTACGGGTGGGGGGAGCTGTTTTTT.

V gene TRBV29-1 combines with J gene TRBJ1-1, with D perhaps matching TRBD1 (6 bases). The germline V gene has CDR1 SQVTM and CDR2 ANQGSEA. V was trimmed by 8 bases and J by 4 bases, leaving 23 bases between them. This CDR3 has 15 residues. CDR3 DNA sequence: TGCAGCTTCAAGGAAAGGGGGGCGGGGAGCACTGAAGCTTTCTTT. It specifies CSFKERGAGSTEAFF.

The count of this clonotype is one. CDR3: CASSLDGESQYF. The DNA of the CDR3 is TGCGCCAGCAGCTTAGACGGCGAATCGCAGTATTTT. This chain connects TRBV5-1 to TRBJ2-3; D remains ambiguous. V shed 2 bases and J shed 10 bases, with 11 bases lying between them. CDR1 and CDR2 (germline): SGHRS, YFSETQ. The CDR3 is 12 amino acids.

Of note for this clonotype: Because the CDR3's place on the DNA is in doubt, the DNA is left out and the CDR3 is given as listed by TCRdb. The chain links TRBV7-3 to TRBJ2-7; the table's D call, TRBD1, has no DNA check behind it. The CDR3 contains 13 residues when both ends are counted. Germline V gene lookup returns CDR1 SGHTA and CDR2 FQGTGA. The chain's CDR3 is CASSVGQGSGRYF.

This clonotype was detected many times. The V and J genes are TRBV20-1 and TRBJ1-5; unclear D gene. This CDR3 has 14 amino acids. Deletions cut 2 bases from V and 4 bases from J, with 12 bases between. Germline V CDR1 and CDR2: DFQATT, SNEGSKA (reference sequence). The CDR3 reads CSARSGKGNQPQHF. The DNA for the CDR3 is TGCAGTGCTAGATCCGGGAAGGGAAATCAGCCCCAGCATTTT.

This clonotype was counted a single time. The final CDR3 position lacks the conserved phenylalanine or tryptophan, pointing to a likely read error. V is TRBV25-1 and J is TRBJ2-1; D is uncertain. Germline-derived CDR1 and CDR2 are MGHDK and SYGVNS. The CDR3 has 15 residues. V was pared by 1 base and J by 1 base, with 8 bases between. The CDR3 DNA follows: TGTGCCAGCAGTGAATTGTGGCAATCCTACAATGAGCAGTTCCTC. It specifies CASSELWQSYNEQFL.

In this sample, this clonotype turned up many times. CDR3 coding DNA: TGTGCCAGCAGACCTGGGACAGGGGCGTCCTACGAGCAGTACTTC. The encoded protein is CASRPGTGASYEQYF. The chain has TRBV6-6 and TRBJ2-7; 10 bases align to TRBD1. The CDR3 extends over 15 amino acids. V was pared by 6 bases and J by 1 base, with 6 bases of the junction left unmatched. The germline V gene encodes CDR1 MNHNY and CDR2 SVGAGI (reference sequence).

The V call is TRBV2, the J call TRBJ2-1; 9 bases agree with TRBD1. Germline V CDR1 and CDR2: SNHLY, FYNNEI. V gave up 0 bases and J gave up 3 bases; unmatched junction bases: 0. The CDR3 is 15 amino acids. The CDR3 region has the DNA TGTGCCAGCAGTGAAGCGGGACAGGGCTACAATGAGCAGTTCTTC. Residues: CASSEAGQGYNEQFF.

This clonotype appeared a single time. This clone may be a read error of a much larger clone one base away. J is TRBJ2-3 and V is TRBV6-2 or TRBV6-3; D unclear. CDR1 and CDR2 (germline): MNHEY, SVGEGT. This CDR3 region has 15 residues. V was cut by 5 bases and J by 2 bases, with 14 bases left in between. CDR3 in DNA: TGTGCCAGCAGTCACGCCGGCGGAATCACAGATACGCAGTATTTT. Translation: CASSHAGGITDTQYF.

A remark on this clonotype: A much larger clone is a single base away; this may be a read error. This sequence joins TRBV6-2 or TRBV6-3 and TRBJ1-1; no reliable D call. The V gene's germline CDR1 is MNHEY and CDR2 SVGEGT. The CDR3 is made up of 13 amino acids. CDR3 sequence reads: CASSYGQNTEALF. The CDR3, as DNA: TGTGCCAGCAGTTACGGTCAGAACACTGAAGCTCTCTTT.

On this clonotype: The conserved phenylalanine or tryptophan is not found at the CDR3 terminus, so this likely reflects a read error. The chain employs TRBV7-2 and TRBJ2-5; 7 nucleotides align to TRBD2. Germline CDR1 and CDR2: SGHTA and FQGNSA. With 4 bases clipped from V and 5 bases from J, the junction kept 4 bases outside the gene matches. The CDR3 extends over 13 amino acids. CDR3 DNA sequence: TGTGCCAGCAGCTCGGGAGGTGGGGAGACCCAGTACGTC. Amino acids: CASSSGGGETQYV.

CDR3 residues: CASSLVAGAYNEQYF. The CDR3, as DNA: TGTGCCAGCAGCTTGGTAGCGGGCGCCTACAATGAGCAGTATTTT. The chain has TRBV7-3 and TRBJ2-3; 7 bases agree with TRBD2. V was clipped by 3 bases and J by 11 bases; unmatched bases: 14. CDR3 length: 15 residues. Germline V gene data show CDR1 as SGHTA and CDR2 as FQGTGA.

This sequence joins TRBV10-3 and TRBJ2-3; tentatively, D is TRBD2 (5 bases). Germline V gene lookup returns CDR1 ENHRY and CDR2 SYGVKD. CDR3 size: 14 residues. Deletions cut 2 bases from V and 8 bases from J, with 14 bases between. CDR3 nucleotides: TGTGCCATCAGTGAGCGGGGATTCTTGGGTACGCAGTATTTT. Its protein is CAISERGFLGTQYF.

The chain is built from TRBV20-1 and TRBJ1-6; D might be TRBD1 (6 bases). CDR1 DFQATT and CDR2 SNEGSKA come from the germline V gene (reference sequence). The CDR3 runs 17 residues. V dropped 0 bases and J dropped 3 bases, with 15 bases sitting between them. CDR3 loop: CSARDSGQGFYNSPLHF. The CDR3, as DNA: TGCAGTGCTAGAGATTCGGGGCAGGGGTTCTATAATTCACCCCTCCACTTT.

This clonotype was recorded at least ten times. The chain is built from TRBV29-1 and TRBJ1-1; possible D gene TRBD1, 5 bases. Deletions cut 2 bases from V and 5 bases from J, with 12 bases between. The CDR3 loop spans 13 amino acids. Germline loops: CDR1 SQVTM, CDR2 ANQGSEA. The CDR3, as DNA: TGCAGCGTTGAAATCTCGGGGGGAACTGAAGCTTTCTTT. This gives the protein CSVEISGGTEAFF.

With respect to this clonotype: Compared with germline, one end of the junction differs, possibly owing to a read error. The rearrangement uses TRBV7-3 and TRBJ1-4; TRBD1 might be the D (6 bases). The germline CDR1 and CDR2 sequences are SGHTA and FQGTGA. The CDR3 spans 16 residues. CDR3 protein: CASSSPLGATNEELFF. DNA for the CDR3: TGTGCCAGCAGCTCCCCTTTGGGGGCGACTAATGAAGAACTGTTTTTT.

This clonotype came up once. In DNA form, the CDR3 reads TGTGCCAGCAGCCAAGATCCCGGACAGGGAATGACCTCCCAAGAGACCCAGTACTTC. Protein: CASSQDPGQGMTSQETQYF. V and J are TRBV7-2 and TRBJ2-5; 8 nucleotides agree with TRBD1. In germline, CDR1 is SGHTA, CDR2 FQGNSA. This CDR3 spans 19 amino acids. Losses at the gene ends were 5 bases for V and 1 base for J; bases not matched to a gene: 18.

The V call is TRBV2, the J call TRBJ2-1, with D uncertain. Germline CDR1 and CDR2: SNHLY and FYNNEI. The CDR3 sequence is 15 residues long. With 2 bases removed from V and 5 bases from J, the gap between germline ends came to 13 bases. The CDR3 spells CASSELFGPNNEQFF. In DNA form, the CDR3 reads TGTGCCAGCAGTGAACTGTTTGGTCCTAACAATGAGCAGTTCTTC.

Regarding this clonotype: At one end the junction does not follow the germline gene, possibly because of a read error. This chain connects TRBV10-2 to TRBJ2-1, with D possibly matching TRBD2 (5 bases). From germline, CDR1 is WSHSY and CDR2 SAAADI. The CDR3 is 12 amino acids. DNA of the CDR3: TGCGCCAGCAAGAGAGGGTACAATGAGCAGCTCTTC. Protein sequence: CASKRGYNEQLF.

This clonotype was counted at least ten times. This rearrangement joins TRBV6-6 to TRBJ2-1; D ambiguous. V was clipped by 6 bases and J by 5 bases, with 2 bases between them. The CDR3 has 10 residues. Germline V gene sequence: CDR1 MNHNY, CDR2 SVGAGI (reference sequence). The CDR3 here is CASRDNEQFF. The CDR3 coding sequence is TGTGCCAGCAGGGACAATGAGCAGTTCTTC.

This clonotype is medium-sized. V usage is TRBV29-1 and J usage is TRBJ1-2; D is unclear. In germline, CDR1 is SQVTM, CDR2 ANQGSEA. The ends were cut back, 7 bases at V and 4 bases at J, with 13 bases in the middle. This CDR3 comprises 12 residues. The CDR3 region is CSGASQIYGYTF. As DNA, the CDR3 is TGCAGCGGTGCCTCTCAGATCTATGGCTACACCTTC.

Points on this clonotype: A much more abundant neighbour one base away suggests this may be a read error. V is TRBV10-3 and J is TRBJ2-7; D is undetermined. V was trimmed by 5 bases and J by 3 bases, leaving 17 bases between them. CDR3 size: 15 residues. Germline CDR1 reads ENHRY; CDR2 reads SYGVKD. For the CDR3, the DNA is TGTGCCATCAGTTTATTGGCAGATTTAGACTACGAGCAGTACTTC. This translates into CAISLLADLDYEQYF.

The rearrangement joins TRBV19 to TRBJ2-1, with no clear D. Trimming removed 2 bases from V and 3 bases from J, with 8 bases in between. CDR1 and CDR2 from the germline V gene are LNHDA and SQIVND (reference sequence). There are 14 residues in the CDR3. The CDR3 loop reads CASSIFILYNEQFF. DNA of the CDR3: TGTGCCAGTAGTATATTCATACTCTACAATGAGCAGTTCTTC. Full variable domain (rest looked up from reference TRBV19 and TRBJ2-1): DGGITQSPKYLFRKEGQNVTLSCEQNLNHDAMYWYRQDPGQGLRLIYYSQIVNDFQKGDIAEGYSVSREKKESFPLTVTSAQKNPTAFYLCASSIFILYNEQFFGPGTRLTVL.